The 6 T cell receptor beta chains in this list originate from one sample, sequenced in a study of shared clonotypes between healthy human individuals (dated by TCRdb to about 2020). Library method: the immunoSEQ multiplex PCR assay. Imported from immuneACCESS, the table was reduced by TCRdb to in-frame sequences with V and J called. These copies leave out some clones; in studies compared against another copy, an unresolved V gene accounts for under half, and the cause of the remainder is not known. The sample table contains approximately 510,000 clones; only one count was recorded for 70% to 80% of them. Roughly 13% of the sample is held by the ten biggest clonotypes. The sample was PBMCs. These receptors were collected from a woman in her thirties or forties in good health. Some clones in this sample may be carry-over from other donors' samples.

The V gene is TRBV11-2, the J gene TRBJ2-7; D remains unclear. V was trimmed by 0 bases and J by 5 bases, leaving 8 bases between them. The germline gives CDR1 SGHAT, CDR2 FQNNGV. The length of the CDR3 is 13 residues. The CDR3 sequence is CASSLDLGNEQYF. The CDR3, as DNA: TGTGCCAGCAGCTTAGATCTGGGTAACGAGCAGTACTTC. The full variable domain, completed using reference TRBV11-2 and TRBJ2-7, is EAGVAQSPRYKIIEKRQSVAFWCNPISGHATLYWYQQILGQGPKLLIQFQNNGVVDDSQLPKDRFSAERLKGVDSTLKIQPAKLEDSAVYLCASSLDLGNEQYFGPGTRLTVT.

CDR3 nucleotide sequence: TGTGCCAGCAGCCAGTATGTGGGAGGCGAGCAGTACTTC. This encodes CASSQYVGGEQYF. The genes are TRBV27 and TRBJ2-7, with D possibly matching TRBD2 (6 bases). The CDR3 spans 13 residues. Germline lookup yields CDR1 MNHEY and CDR2 SMNVEV (reference sequence). Trimming removed 6 bases from V and 6 bases from J, with 15 bases in between.

This sequence joins TRBV6-6 and TRBJ2-7; D may be TRBD1 or TRBD2 (5 bases each). Trimming took 0 bases from V and 3 from J, leaving 12 bases between them. The CDR3 consists of 15 residues. CDR1 is MNHNY and CDR2 is SVGAGI in the germline V gene (reference sequence). This chain's CDR3 is CASSYSDSGFYEQYF. The CDR3 DNA is TGTGCCAGCAGTTACTCAGACAGCGGATTCTACGAGCAGTACTTC.

The DNA of the CDR3 is TGCAGCGTTGAATACAGACAAGAGACCCAGTACTTC. Its translation is CSVEYRQETQYF. V gene TRBV29-1 combines with J gene TRBJ2-5; no firm D call. The CDR3 extends over 12 amino acids. Germline lookup yields CDR1 SQVTM and CDR2 ANQGSEA. Trimming took off 2 bases at V and 2 bases at J, with 6 bases between the two ends.

The chain is built from TRBV9 and TRBJ2-6; 7 bases align to TRBD1. The germline gives CDR1 SGDLS, CDR2 YYNGEE. The junction had 8 bases not matched to a gene; V was cut back by 5 bases and J by 0 bases. This CDR3 is built from 17 residues. CDR3 DNA: TGTGCCAGCAGGTCCGGGACAGACTTCTCTGGGGCCAACGTCCTGACTTTC. Amino acids: CASRSGTDFSGANVLTF.

This CDR3 is CASSLGLGEQFF. The CDR3, as DNA: TGTGCCAGCAGCTTAGGTTTGGGTGAGCAGTTCTTC. The gene calls are TRBV11-1 and TRBJ2-1, with no clear D. The CDR3 is 12 amino acids. CDR1 and CDR2 (germline): SGHAT, FQDESV (reference sequence). V lost 1 base and J lost 9, with 7 bases in between.